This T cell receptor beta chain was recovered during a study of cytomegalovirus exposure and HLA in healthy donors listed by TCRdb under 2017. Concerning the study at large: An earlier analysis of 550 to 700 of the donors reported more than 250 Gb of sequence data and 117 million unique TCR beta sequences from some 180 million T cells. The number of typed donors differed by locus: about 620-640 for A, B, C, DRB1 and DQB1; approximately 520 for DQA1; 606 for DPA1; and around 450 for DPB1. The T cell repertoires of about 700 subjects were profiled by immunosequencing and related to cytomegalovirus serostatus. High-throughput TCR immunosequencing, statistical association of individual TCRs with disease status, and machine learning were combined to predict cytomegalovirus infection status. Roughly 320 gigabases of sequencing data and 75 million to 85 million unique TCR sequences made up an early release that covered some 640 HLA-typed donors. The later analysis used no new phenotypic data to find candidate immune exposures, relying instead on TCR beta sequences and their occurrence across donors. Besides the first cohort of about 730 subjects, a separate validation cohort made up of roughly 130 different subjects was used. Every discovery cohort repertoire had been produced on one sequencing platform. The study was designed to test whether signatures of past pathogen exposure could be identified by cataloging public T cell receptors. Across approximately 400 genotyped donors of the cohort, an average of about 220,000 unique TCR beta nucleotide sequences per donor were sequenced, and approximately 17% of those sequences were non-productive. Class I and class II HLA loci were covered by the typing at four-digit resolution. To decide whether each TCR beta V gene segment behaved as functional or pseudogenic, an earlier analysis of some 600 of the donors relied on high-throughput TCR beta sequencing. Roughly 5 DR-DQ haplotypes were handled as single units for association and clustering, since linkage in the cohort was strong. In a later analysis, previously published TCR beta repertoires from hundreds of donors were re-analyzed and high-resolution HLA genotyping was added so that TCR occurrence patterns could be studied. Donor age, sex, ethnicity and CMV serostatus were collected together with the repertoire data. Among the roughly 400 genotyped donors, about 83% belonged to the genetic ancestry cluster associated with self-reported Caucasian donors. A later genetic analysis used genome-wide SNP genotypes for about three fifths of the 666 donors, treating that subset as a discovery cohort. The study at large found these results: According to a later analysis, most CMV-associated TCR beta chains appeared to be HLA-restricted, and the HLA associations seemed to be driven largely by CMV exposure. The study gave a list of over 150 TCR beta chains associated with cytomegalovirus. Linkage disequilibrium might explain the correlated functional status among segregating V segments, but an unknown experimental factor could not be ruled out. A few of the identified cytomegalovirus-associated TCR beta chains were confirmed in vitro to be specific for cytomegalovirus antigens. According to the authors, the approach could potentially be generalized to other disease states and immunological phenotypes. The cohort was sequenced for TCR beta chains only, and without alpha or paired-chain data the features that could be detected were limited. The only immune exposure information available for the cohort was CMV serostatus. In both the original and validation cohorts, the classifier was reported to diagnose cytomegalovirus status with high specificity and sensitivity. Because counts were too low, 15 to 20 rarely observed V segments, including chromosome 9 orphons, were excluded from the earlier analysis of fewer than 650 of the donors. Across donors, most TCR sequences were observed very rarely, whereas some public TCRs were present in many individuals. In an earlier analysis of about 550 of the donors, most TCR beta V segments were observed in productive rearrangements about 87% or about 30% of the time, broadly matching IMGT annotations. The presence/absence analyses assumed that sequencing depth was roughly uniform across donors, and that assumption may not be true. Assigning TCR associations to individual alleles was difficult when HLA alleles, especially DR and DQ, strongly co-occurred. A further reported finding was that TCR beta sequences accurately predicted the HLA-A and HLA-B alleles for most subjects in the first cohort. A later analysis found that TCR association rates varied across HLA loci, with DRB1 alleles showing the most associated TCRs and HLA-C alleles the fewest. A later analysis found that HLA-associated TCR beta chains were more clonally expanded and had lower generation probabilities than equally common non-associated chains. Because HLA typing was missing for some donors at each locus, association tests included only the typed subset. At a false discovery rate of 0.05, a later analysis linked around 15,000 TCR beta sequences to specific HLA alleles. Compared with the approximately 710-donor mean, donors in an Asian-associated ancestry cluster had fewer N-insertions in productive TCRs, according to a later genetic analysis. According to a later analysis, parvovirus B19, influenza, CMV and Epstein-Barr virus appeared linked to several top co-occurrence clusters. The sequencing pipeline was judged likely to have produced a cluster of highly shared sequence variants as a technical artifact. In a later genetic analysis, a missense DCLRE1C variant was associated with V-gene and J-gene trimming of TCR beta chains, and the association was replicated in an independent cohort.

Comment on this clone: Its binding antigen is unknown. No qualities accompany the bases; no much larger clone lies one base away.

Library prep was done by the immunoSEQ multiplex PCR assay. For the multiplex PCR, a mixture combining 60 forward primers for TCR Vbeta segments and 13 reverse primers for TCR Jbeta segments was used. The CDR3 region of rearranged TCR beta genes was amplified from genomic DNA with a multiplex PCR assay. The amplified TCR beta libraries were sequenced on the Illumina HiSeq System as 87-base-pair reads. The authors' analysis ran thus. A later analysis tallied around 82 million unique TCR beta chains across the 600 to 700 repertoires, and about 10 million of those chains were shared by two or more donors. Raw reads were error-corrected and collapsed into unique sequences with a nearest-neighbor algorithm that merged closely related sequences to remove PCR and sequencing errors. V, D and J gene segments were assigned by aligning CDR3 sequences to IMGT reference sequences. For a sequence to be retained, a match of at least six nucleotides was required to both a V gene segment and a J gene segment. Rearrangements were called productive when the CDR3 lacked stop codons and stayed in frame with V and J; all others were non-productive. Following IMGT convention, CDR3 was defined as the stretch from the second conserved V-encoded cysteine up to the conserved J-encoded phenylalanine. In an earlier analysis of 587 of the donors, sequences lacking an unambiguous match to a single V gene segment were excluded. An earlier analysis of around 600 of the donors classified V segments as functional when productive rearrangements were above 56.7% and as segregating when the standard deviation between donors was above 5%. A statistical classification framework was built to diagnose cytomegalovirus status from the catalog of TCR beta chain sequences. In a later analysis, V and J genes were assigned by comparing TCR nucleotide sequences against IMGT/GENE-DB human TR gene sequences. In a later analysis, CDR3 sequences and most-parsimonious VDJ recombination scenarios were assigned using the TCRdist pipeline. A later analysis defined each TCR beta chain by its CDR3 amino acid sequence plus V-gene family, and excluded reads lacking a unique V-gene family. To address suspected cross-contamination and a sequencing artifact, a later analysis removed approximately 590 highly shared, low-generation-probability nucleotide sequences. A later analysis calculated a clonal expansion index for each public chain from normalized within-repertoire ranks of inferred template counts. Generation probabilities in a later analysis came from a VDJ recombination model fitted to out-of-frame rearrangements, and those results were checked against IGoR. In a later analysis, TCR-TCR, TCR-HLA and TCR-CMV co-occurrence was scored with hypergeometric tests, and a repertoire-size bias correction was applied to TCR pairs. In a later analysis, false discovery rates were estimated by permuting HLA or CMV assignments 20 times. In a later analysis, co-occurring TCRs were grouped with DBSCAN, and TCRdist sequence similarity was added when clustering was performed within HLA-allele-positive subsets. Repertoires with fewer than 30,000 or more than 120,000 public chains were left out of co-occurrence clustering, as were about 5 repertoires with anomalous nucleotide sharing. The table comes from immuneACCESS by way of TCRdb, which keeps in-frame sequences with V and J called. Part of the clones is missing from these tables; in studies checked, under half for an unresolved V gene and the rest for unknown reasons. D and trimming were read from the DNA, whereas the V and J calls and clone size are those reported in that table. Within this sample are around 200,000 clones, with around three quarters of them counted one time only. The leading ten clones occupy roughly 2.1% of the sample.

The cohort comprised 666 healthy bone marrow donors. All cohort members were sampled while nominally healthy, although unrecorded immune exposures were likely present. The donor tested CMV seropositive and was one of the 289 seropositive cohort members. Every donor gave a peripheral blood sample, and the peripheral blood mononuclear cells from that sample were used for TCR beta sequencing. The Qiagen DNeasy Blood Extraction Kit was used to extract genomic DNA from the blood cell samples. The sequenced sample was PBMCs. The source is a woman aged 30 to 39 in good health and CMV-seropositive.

The CDR3 region: CASSPRGGQGIGGYTF. The nucleotide sequence reads as follows: TGTGCCAGCAGCCCCCGTGGGGGACAGGGGATCGGTGGCTACACCTTC. The chain is made from TRBV7-9 and TRBJ1-2, with TRBD1 identical over 10 junction bases. CDR1 and CDR2, per the germline V gene (reference sequence), are SEHNR and FQNEAQ. From V the trimming removes 5 bases and from J it removes 7 bases, while the gene matches leave 13 bases of the junction unaccounted for. The CDR3 has 16 amino acids, counting the end cysteine and phenylalanine. Only the CDR3 DNA stays, 48 bases, in frame from base 1.